The T cell receptor (beta chain) described here comes from a study of early T cells in non-severe SARS-CoV-2 infection. Per germline, CDR1 SEHNR and CDR2 FQNEAQ (reference sequence). Trimming took off 10 bases at V and 0 bases at J, with 4 bases between the two ends. The CDR3 sequence is 12 residues long. TCRdb analysed the 5' RACE reads with MiXCR anew, one entry per CDR3 protein. The sample records more than 65,000 distinct CDR3 sequences, 9.5% to 15% being singletons. The clonotype originates from an adult who was a healthcare worker with PCR-confirmed SARS-CoV-2 infection or an uninfected control (not recorded which). The V call is TRBV7-9, the J call TRBJ2-6, with D unresolved. Sequencing was done on a sample of whole blood. Here the CDR3 reads CATSSGANVLTF. CDR3 sequence (DNA): TGTGCCACCTCCTCTGGGGCCAACGTCCTGACTTTC. Full variable domain (rest looked up from reference TRBV7-9 and TRBJ2-6): DTGVSQNPRHKITKRGQNVTFRCDPISEHNRLYWYRQTLGQGPEFLTYFQNEAQLEKSRLLSDRFSAERPKGSFSTLEIQRTEQGDSAMYLCATSSGANVLTFGAGSRLTVL.